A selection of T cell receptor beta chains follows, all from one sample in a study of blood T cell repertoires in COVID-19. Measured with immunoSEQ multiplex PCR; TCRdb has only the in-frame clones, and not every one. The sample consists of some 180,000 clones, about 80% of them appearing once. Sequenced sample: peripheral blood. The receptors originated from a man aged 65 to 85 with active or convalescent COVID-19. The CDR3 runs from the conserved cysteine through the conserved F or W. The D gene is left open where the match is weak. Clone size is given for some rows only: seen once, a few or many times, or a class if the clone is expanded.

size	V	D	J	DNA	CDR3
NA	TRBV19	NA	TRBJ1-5	TGTGCCAGCCACGATCGAGGCAATCAGCCCCAGCATTTT	CASHDRGNQPQHF
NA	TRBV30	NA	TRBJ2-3	TGTGCCTGGAGTGGAGGCCGCGGGGATACGCAGTATTTT	CAWSGGRGDTQYF
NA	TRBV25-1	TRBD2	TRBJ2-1	TGTGCCAGCAGTTCGACACTAGCGGGGTCCTACAATGAGCAGTTCTTC	CASSSTLAGSYNEQFF
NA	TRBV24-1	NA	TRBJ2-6	TGTGCCACCAACACAGGGTCTGGGGCCAACGTCCTGACTTTC	CATNTGSGANVLTF
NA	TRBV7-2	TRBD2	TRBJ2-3	TGTGCCAGCAGGCCGACTAGCGGGAGTACAGATACGCAGTATTTT	CASRPTSGSTDTQYF
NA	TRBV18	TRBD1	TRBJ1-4	TGTGCCAGCTCACGGGACAGGGCTAGTGAAAAACTGTTTTTT	CASSRDRASEKLFF
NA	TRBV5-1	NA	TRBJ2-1	TGCGCCAGCAGCATCACCGGGACAACTGGTGAGCAGTTCTTC	CASSITGTTGEQFF
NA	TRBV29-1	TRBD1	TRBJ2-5	TGCAGCGTTGCCAGAGGGACAGGGGGCTCAGAGACCCAGTACTTC	CSVARGTGGSETQYF
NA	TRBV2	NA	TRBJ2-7	TGTGCCAGCAGTGACAGGGGTCTCTACGAGCAGTACTTC	CASSDRGLYEQYF
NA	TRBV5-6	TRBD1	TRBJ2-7	TGTGCCAGCAGCCCCGGGGACAGGGAATACTACGAGCAGTACTTC	CASSPGDREYYEQYF
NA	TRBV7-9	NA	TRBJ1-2	TGTGCCAGCAGGCGGGACTATGGCTACACCTTC	CASRRDYGYTF
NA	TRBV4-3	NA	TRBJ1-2	TGCGCCAGCAGCCAAACAGGAAGGGATGGCTACACCTTC	CASSQTGRDGYTF
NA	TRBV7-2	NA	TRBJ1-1	TGTGCCAGCAGCTTGGAGTATTACACTGAAGCTTTCTTT	CASSLEYYTEAFF
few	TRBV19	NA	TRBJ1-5	TGTGCCAGTAGTCTTCGCAATCAGCCCCAGCATTTT	CASSLRNQPQHF
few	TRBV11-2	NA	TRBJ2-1	TGTGCCAGCAGCCAAACTAATACAGGTTACAATGAGCAGTTCTTC	CASSQTNTGYNEQFF
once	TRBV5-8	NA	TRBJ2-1	TGTGCCAGCAGCTTACGATGGACACCCTCGTATGAGCAGTTCTTC	CASSLRWTPSYEQFF
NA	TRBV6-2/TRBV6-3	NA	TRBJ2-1	TGTGCCAGCAGTTACCCCCGGTACACTGGGCCAGGGCAGTTCTTC	CASSYPRYTGPGQFF
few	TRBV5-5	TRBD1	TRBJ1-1	TGTGCCAGCAGCGGGACAGGGGGCGCTTTCACTGAAGCTTTCTTT	CASSGTGGAFTEAFF
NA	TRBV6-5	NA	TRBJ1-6	TGTGCCAGCAGTTCACAGGGTCCATCCTATAATTCACCCCTCCACTTT	CASSSQGPSYNSPLHF
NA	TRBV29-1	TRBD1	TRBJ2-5	TGCAGCGTTTACCGGACAGGCTATGAAGAGACCCAGTACTTC	CSVYRTGYEETQYF
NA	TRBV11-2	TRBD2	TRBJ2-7	TGTGCCAGCAGCCCCCGAGGATCTAGCGGGGGGACCTACGAGCAGTACTTC	CASSPRGSSGGTYEQYF
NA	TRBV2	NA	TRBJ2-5	TGTGCCAGCAGTGAAGGAGGTTTGGAGACCCAGTACTTC	CASSEGGLETQYF
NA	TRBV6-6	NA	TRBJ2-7	TGTGCCAGCAGTTACTCTGGCGGGGCAACCTACGAGCAGTACTTC	CASSYSGGATYEQYF
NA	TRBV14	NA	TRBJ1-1	TGTGCCAGCAGTCTCGTCGGGGGCACTGAAGCTTTCTTT	CASSLVGGTEAFF
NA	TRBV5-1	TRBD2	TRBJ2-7	TGCGCCAGCAGCGTAATTCTAGCGGGAGGGAACGAGCAGTACTTC	CASSVILAGGNEQYF
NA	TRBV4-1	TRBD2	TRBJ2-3	TGCGCCAGCAGCCAAGAACTAGCGGGACAAAGCACAGATACGCAGTATTTT	CASSQELAGQSTDTQYF
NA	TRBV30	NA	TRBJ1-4	TGTGCCTGGGGGGGCGGGGCAACTACAACTAATGAAAAACTGTTTTTT	CAWGGGATTTNEKLFF
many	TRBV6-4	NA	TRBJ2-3	TGTGCCAGCAGTCCCAGGGAAGCAGATACGCAGTATTTT	CASSPREADTQYF
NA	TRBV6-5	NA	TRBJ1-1	TGTGCCAGCAGTTACATGGGGGGTCCTGAAGCTTTCTTT	CASSYMGGPEAFF
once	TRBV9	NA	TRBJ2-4	TGTGCCAGCAGCGTAGACTCACTAGCCAAAAACATTCAGTACTTC	CASSVDSLAKNIQYF
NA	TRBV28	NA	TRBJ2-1	TGTGCCAGCACTCCAGGCGCGGGAAGCTACAATGAGCAGTTCTTC	CASTPGAGSYNEQFF
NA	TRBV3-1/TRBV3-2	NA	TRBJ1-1	TGTGCCAGCAGCCATAGTGTAGGAGGGACGAAGAATGAAGCTTTCTTT	CASSHSVGGTKNEAFF
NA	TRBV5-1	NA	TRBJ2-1	TGCGCCAGCAGCTCTGCGGTAGAGCCGCAGTTCTTC	CASSSAVEPQFF
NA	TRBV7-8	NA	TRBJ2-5	TGTGCTAGCAGCCCCCTTGGGGCCAGGGCCCAAGAGACCCAGTACTTC	CASSPLGARAQETQYF
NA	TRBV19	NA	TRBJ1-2	TGTGCCAGCCAAGATTATCGGGAAGCCGGCTACACCTTC	CASQDYREAGYTF
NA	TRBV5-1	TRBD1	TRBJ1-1	TGCGCCAGCAGCACTCCCCGGGACAGTGGCCCCAGCACTGAAGCTTTCTTT	CASSTPRDSGPSTEAFF
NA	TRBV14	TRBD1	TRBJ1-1	TGTGCCAGCAGCCAAGATAGGGACAGGAAAGCTTTCTTT	CASSQDRDRKAFF
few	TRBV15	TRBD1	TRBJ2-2	TGTGCCACCAGCAGGACAGGGAGAGAGACCGGGGAGCTGTTTTTT	CATSRTGRETGELFF
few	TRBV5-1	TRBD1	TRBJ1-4	TGCGCCAGCAGCTTGGTGGTACAGGGGTCTGGAGAAAAACTGTTTTTT	CASSLVVQGSGEKLFF
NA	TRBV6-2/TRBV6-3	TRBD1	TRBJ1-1	TGTGCCAGCAGTTACGGGACAGGGATCGAGGCTGAAGCTTTCTTT	CASSYGTGIEAEAFF
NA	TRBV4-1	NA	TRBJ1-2	TGCGCCAGCAGCCGTCAACGTGACACCTATGGCTACACCTTC	CASSRQRDTYGYTF
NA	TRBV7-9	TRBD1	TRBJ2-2	TGTGCCAGCAGCCCCAGACAGGGCGCCACCGGGGAGCTGTTTTTT	CASSPRQGATGELFF
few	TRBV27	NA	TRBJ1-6	TGTGCCAGCAGTGACTGGCAATCCTATAATTCACCCCTCCACTTT	CASSDWQSYNSPLHF
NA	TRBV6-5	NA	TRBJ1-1	TGTGCCAGCAGTCCCATCTCAGGGTACACTGAAGCTTTCTTT	CASSPISGYTEAFF